This note documents a single TCR beta chain sequence. Its antigen remains unidentified. This sample was included in a study of cytomegalovirus exposure and HLA in healthy donors. Whole-study results and caveats: In a later analysis, compared with equally common non-associated chains, HLA-associated beta chains were more expanded. Both high specificity and high sensitivity reportedly marked the classifier's diagnosis of cytomegalovirus status. As a later analysis showed, a missense DCLRE1C variant was linked to trimming of TCR beta V- and J-genes. Presence/absence comparisons presumed near-even sequencing depth among donors.

CDR1 is MNHEY and CDR2 is SMNVEV in the germline V gene (reference sequence). This CDR3 is 18 amino acids long. With 4 bases clipped from V and 6 bases from J, the junction kept 16 bases outside the gene matches. The PCR ran on 60 Vbeta and 13 Jbeta primers. The data were produced by immunoSEQ multiplex PCR, yet TCRdb's version contains in-frame clones alone and is incomplete. This sample's clone table lists around 130,000 clones. The rearrangement links TRBV27 to TRBJ2-1, with 9 bases that match TRBD2. The TCR comes from a woman aged 40 to 50 in good health and CMV-seronegative. The sequencing sample was made of PBMCs. CDR3 nucleotides: TGTGCCAGCAGTTCGCCACCATCGGCGGGGGGGCCCTCCAATGAGCAGTTCTTC. It encodes CASSSPPSAGGPSNEQFF.